The next 12 T cell receptor beta chains were all read from a single sample in a study of blood T cell repertoires in COVID-19. Profiling relied on immunoSEQ multiplex PCR, and the TCRdb table lists in-frame clones only, not all of them. The table includes some 250,000 clones, 85% to 90% detected once. Specimen: PBMCs or T cells enriched from blood (not recorded which). The receptors here all came from a man aged 35 to 55 who had recovered from COVID-19.

The gene calls are TRBV6-2 or TRBV6-3 and TRBJ2-7, with 7 bases fitting TRBD1. The length of the CDR3 is 14 residues. J lost 3 bases, V lost 0 bases, and 2 bases had no gene match. Germline CDR1 is MNHEY and CDR2 is SVGEGT. The DNA for the CDR3 is TGTGCCAGCAGTTACTCCTCAGGGGGCTACGAGCAGTACTTC. This codes for CASSYSSGGYEQYF.

With respect to this clone: The same CDR3 is also encoded by other DNA sequences in this sample. This chain uses TRBV7-2 with TRBJ1-1; 7 bases are shared with TRBD1. The germline CDR1 and CDR2 sequences are SGHTA and FQGNSA. Unmatched junction bases numbered 1, after V lost 3 bases and J lost 0 bases. This CDR3 has 14 amino acids. The CDR3 DNA is TGTGCCAGCAGCTTGGGACAGCTGAACACTGAAGCTTTCTTT. Translating it yields CASSLGQLNTEAFF.

This clone was recorded only once. The CDR3 sequence: CASSQEKTSLSYEQYF. In DNA form, the CDR3 reads TGTGCCAGCAGCCAAGAAAAGACTAGTTTGAGCTACGAGCAGTACTTC. This chain connects TRBV3-1 (or the pseudogene TRBV3-2) to TRBJ2-7; D possibly corresponds to TRBD2 (6 bases). V was cut by 0 bases and J by 3 bases, with 15 bases left in between. The CDR3 is 16 residues long. The V gene's germline CDR1 is LGHDT and CDR2 YNNKEL (reference sequence).

The V gene is TRBV15, the J gene TRBJ1-3; D possibly corresponds to TRBD1 (5 bases). Germline-derived CDR1 and CDR2 are LNHNV and YYDKDF (reference sequence). This CDR3 spans 16 amino acids. The V gene lost 0 bases and the J gene lost 1 base, with 10 bases spanning the gap. Written as DNA, the CDR3 is TGTGCCACCAGCAGAGACCCAGGGTTGTCTGGAAACACCATATATTTT. It specifies CATSRDPGLSGNTIYF.

J is TRBJ2-1 and V is TRBV28; 15 bases match TRBD2. The CDR3 is 17 amino acids. After removal of 5 bases from V and 5 bases from J, the junction contained 7 bases not matched to a gene. From germline, CDR1 is MDHEN and CDR2 SYDVKM. The CDR3 loop is CASSPWTSGRENNEQFF. The CDR3 DNA reads TGTGCCAGCAGTCCCTGGACTAGCGGGAGGGAAAACAATGAGCAGTTCTTC.

The V gene is TRBV4-2, the J gene TRBJ1-2; D remains ambiguous. Per germline, CDR1 LGHNA and CDR2 YNFKEQ. V lost 0 bases and J lost 3, with 11 bases in between. The CDR3 has 15 amino acids. The CDR3 DNA is TGTGCCAGCAGCCAAGATTTTCGGGAGGACTATGGCTACACCTTC. Encoded protein: CASSQDFREDYGYTF.

The J gene is TRBJ2-7, the V gene TRBV6-6, with 7 bases fitting TRBD1. Germline lookup yields CDR1 MNHNY and CDR2 SVGAGI (reference sequence). This CDR3 is built from 13 residues. The V segment lost 5 bases and the J segment 1 base; nucleotides outside the gene matches: 2. CDR3 residues: CASSETGSYEQYF. The CDR3 coding sequence is TGTGCCAGCAGTGAGACAGGGTCCTACGAGCAGTACTTC.

The chain links TRBV5-1 to TRBJ2-7, with D perhaps TRBD1 (5 bases). CDR1 and CDR2 from the germline V gene are SGHRS and YFSETQ. The CDR3 runs 13 residues. V was cut by 6 bases and J by 1 base, with 11 bases left in between. The CDR3 nucleotides read TGCGCCAGCAAGACAGCTTCTTCCTACGAGCAGTACTTC. It specifies CASKTASSYEQYF. Complete variable domain (other parts from reference TRBV5-1 and TRBJ2-7): KAGVTQTPRYLIKTRGQQVTLSCSPISGHRSVSWYQQTPGQGLQFLFEYFSETQRNKGNFPGRFSGRQFSNSRSEMNVSTLELGDSALYLCASKTASSYEQYFGPGTRLTVT.

The J gene is TRBJ1-6, the V gene TRBV7-2; 8 positions agree with TRBD1. Germline V lookup: CDR1 SGHTA, CDR2 FQGNSA. CDR3 length: 16 residues. V was pared by 4 bases and J by 6 bases, with 8 bases of the junction left unmatched. This chain's CDR3 is CASSWLPGQVNSPLHF. The CDR3 nucleotides are TGTGCCAGCAGCTGGCTACCGGGACAGGTTAATTCACCCCTCCACTTT.

The CDR3 DNA reads as TGTGCCAGCAGCTCACGACTAGCGGGAGTTCTTGAGCAGTTCTTC. Its translation is CASSSRLAGVLEQFF. This sequence joins TRBV7-7 and TRBJ2-1, with 12 bases lining up with TRBD2. Losses at the gene ends were 4 bases for V and 9 bases for J; bases not matched to a gene: 7. CDR1 and CDR2 from the germline V gene are SSHAT and FNYEAQ (reference sequence). CDR3 size: 15 residues. Drawing the rest from reference TRBV7-7 and TRBJ2-1, the complete variable domain is GAGVSQSPRYKVTKRGQDVTLRCDPISSHATLYWYQQALGQGPEFLTYFNYEAQPDKSGLPSDRFSAERPEGSISTLTIQRTEQRDSAMYRCASSSRLAGVLEQFFGPGTRLTVL.

This clone was seen a handful of times. The chain carries TRBV5-4 and TRBJ2-7, with TRBD1 matching over 7 bases. V dropped 0 bases and J dropped 4; count of bases not matched to a gene: 4. CDR1 and CDR2 (germline): SGHNT, YYREEE (reference sequence). The CDR3 totals 14 residues. The CDR3 reads CASSLGQGKYEQYF. The DNA of the CDR3 is TGTGCCAGCAGCTTGGGACAGGGAAAATACGAGCAGTACTTC.

J is TRBJ2-7 and V is TRBV5-4; 9 bases are shared with TRBD1. CDR1 is SGHNT, CDR2 YYREEE, per germline (reference sequence). The CDR3 consists of 15 residues. After removal of 4 bases from V and 6 bases from J, the junction contained 11 bases not matched to a gene. In nucleotides, the CDR3 is TGTGCCAGCAGCCCCCGGGGACAGGGCGGGACCGAGCAGTACTTC. It translates to CASSPRGQGGTEQYF.